This TCR beta chain was retrieved from a study of blood T cell repertoires in COVID-19. In the original processing: Nucleated cell number was recorded as an estimate derived from reference gene primer amplification. Produced via immunoSEQ multiplex PCR; TCRdb's table is partial and in-frame only. V, J and clone size were drawn from that table, and D and trimming were deduced from the DNA. The sample has over 250,000 clones, roughly nine tenths seen once; the top ten hold over 2%. This CDR3 comprises 13 residues. The V gene's germline CDR1 is SGHKS and CDR2 YYEKEE (reference sequence). V was cut by 0 bases and J by 7 bases, with 8 bases left in between.

The receptor was isolated from a woman aged 30 to 39 with COVID-19, enrolled during active disease. The rearrangement uses TRBV5-5 and TRBJ2-1; D ambiguous. Source material: peripheral blood. The DNA for the CDR3 is TGTGCCAGCAGCTTGGGAACTATAAATGAGCAGTTCTTC. It yields the protein CASSLGTINEQFF.